Following are 27 T cell receptor beta chains from one sample sequenced in a study of cytomegalovirus exposure and HLA in healthy donors. In the PCR, 60 Vbeta and 13 Jbeta primers were used. Here immunoSEQ multiplex PCR was the method, and the copy in TCRdb shows in-frame clones only, minus some. The sample lists roughly 150,000 clones; roughly 65% were seen once. Sequences were obtained from PBMCs. These receptors were collected from a man in his 60s in good health and CMV-seronegative.

The chain couples TRBV7-9 to TRBJ1-5, with 8 bases matching TRBD1. Germline loops: CDR1 SEHNR, CDR2 FQNEAQ (reference sequence). This CDR3 comprises 15 residues. V lost 5 bases, J lost 5 bases, and 8 bases stayed unmatched. DNA for the CDR3: TGTGCCAGCAGCACAGGACAGGGATTGCATCAGCCCCAGCATTTT. It yields the protein CASSTGQGLHQPQHF. Full variable domain (missing parts from reference TRBV7-9 and TRBJ1-5): DTGVSQNPRHKITKRGQNVTFRCDPISEHNRLYWYRQTLGQGPEFLTYFQNEAQLEKSRLLSDRFSAERPKGSFSTLEIQRTEQGDSAMYLCASSTGQGLHQPQHFGDGTRLSIL.

This chain joins TRBV19 and TRBJ2-2; 8 nucleotides agree with TRBD2. Germline V gene sequence: CDR1 LNHDA, CDR2 SQIVND (reference sequence). The CDR3 sequence is 14 residues long. V gave up 10 bases and J gave up 0 bases; unmatched junction bases: 4. In DNA, the CDR3 is TGTGCCACCATAGCGGGGACGAACACCGGGGAGCTGTTTTTT. It yields the protein CATIAGTNTGELFF.

The J gene is TRBJ1-2, the V gene TRBV9; D is perhaps TRBD1 (5 bases). The CDR3 has 15 amino acids. Trimming took 4 bases from V and 5 from J, leaving 18 bases between them. In germline, CDR1 is SGDLS, CDR2 YYNGEE. CDR3 bases: TGTGCCAGCAGCCTCCCAGCCTACGGGGGATATGGCTACACCTTC. It yields the protein CASSLPAYGGYGYTF.

This chain joins TRBV6-6 and TRBJ2-5; D gene ambiguous. Germline-derived CDR1 and CDR2 are MNHNY and SVGAGI (reference sequence). The CDR3 length is 16 residues. Trimming shortened V by 3 bases and J by 1 base, and 15 bases separated the two germline ends. The CDR3 sequence is CASSYGSSKIQETQYF. CDR3 sequence (DNA): TGTGCCAGCAGTTATGGCAGTTCGAAGATCCAAGAGACCCAGTACTTC.

This chain joins TRBV30 and TRBJ1-2, with TRBD1 identical over 7 bases. The CDR3 covers 17 residues. V shed 3 bases and J 6 bases; nucleotides not matched to a gene: 19. From germline, CDR1 is GTSNPN and CDR2 SVGIG (reference sequence). The DNA for the CDR3 is TGTGCCTGGAGCACCCTAACGGGGACAGTCCTATTAAATGGCTACACCTTC. It translates to CAWSTLTGTVLLNGYTF.

V gene TRBV5-1 combines with J gene TRBJ1-1; TRBD1 matches 8 bases. The V gene end was trimmed by 4 bases and the J gene end by 4 bases; junction bases not matched to a gene: 9. The CDR3 spans 15 residues. From germline, CDR1 is SGHRS and CDR2 YFSETQ. CDR3 sequence: CASSKRQGRSTEAFF. The CDR3 coding sequence is TGCGCCAGCAGCAAACGACAGGGGAGAAGCACTGAAGCTTTCTTT.

This sequence joins TRBV30 and TRBJ1-5, with 7 nucleotides matching TRBD1. This CDR3 has 13 residues. Germline V gene lookup returns CDR1 GTSNPN and CDR2 SVGIG (reference sequence). The J segment lost 5 bases and the V segment lost 3 bases, leaving 4 bases of the junction unmatched. In DNA form, the CDR3 reads TGTGCCTGGAGACAGGGGAGAGATCAGCCCCAGCATTTT. Translating it yields CAWRQGRDQPQHF.

The chain carries TRBV7-2 and TRBJ2-5; D unclear. The ends were cut back, 2 bases at V and 3 bases at J, with 13 bases in the middle. The CDR3 sequence is 15 residues long. Germline V lookup: CDR1 SGHTA, CDR2 FQGNSA. The CDR3 region has the DNA TGTGCCAGCAGCTTATTTAGAGCGAGCGAAGAGACCCAGTACTTC. Translation: CASSLFRASEETQYF.

V gene TRBV7-3 combines with J gene TRBJ2-4, with D perhaps matching TRBD2 (7 bases). V dropped 2 bases and J dropped 0 bases, with 20 bases sitting between them. The CDR3 runs to 19 residues. In germline, CDR1 is SGHTA, CDR2 FQGTGA. The CDR3 reads CASSLYHARGGEAKNIQYF. As DNA, the CDR3 is TGTGCCAGCAGCTTATACCACGCCAGGGGAGGGGAAGCCAAAAACATTCAGTACTTC. The whole variable domain, filled in from reference TRBV7-3 and TRBJ2-4, reads GAGVSQTPSNKVTEKGKYVELRCDPISGHTALYWYRQSLGQGPEFLIYFQGTGAADDSGLPNDRFFAVRPEGSVSTLKIQRTERGDSAVYLCASSLYHARGGEAKNIQYFGAGTRLSVL.

The rearrangement joins TRBV6-5 to TRBJ2-7, with D unresolved. This CDR3 comprises 12 residues. CDR1 MNHEY and CDR2 SVGAGI come from the germline V gene. V lost 6 bases to trimming and J lost 5 bases, with 11 bases between them. The CDR3 reads CASSQAKNEQYF. The CDR3 coding sequence is TGTGCCAGCAGCCAAGCCAAGAACGAGCAGTACTTC.

The chain uses TRBV29-1 and TRBJ1-5; the D is unclear. Germline assignment: CDR1 SQVTM and CDR2 ANQGSEA. V lost 6 bases and J 0 bases, leaving 12 bases between the germline ends. The CDR3 runs to 14 residues. This chain's CDR3 is CSVPGSYSNQPQHF. The CDR3 DNA reads as TGCAGCGTCCCGGGAAGTTATAGCAATCAGCCCCAGCATTTT.

In this sample, this clone turned up a few times. V usage is TRBV19 and J usage is TRBJ2-5; TRBD1 aligns across 8 bases. The DNA matches TRBJ2-7 better at its end, which makes the J call doubtful. CDR3 length: 13 amino acids. CDR1 is LNHDA, CDR2 SQIVND, per germline (reference sequence). CDR3 loop: CASRGQGAYEQYF. The CDR3 DNA reads as TGTGCCAGCCGAGGACAGGGCGCCTACGAGCAGTACTTC.

Comments on this clone: Other DNA variants within this sample encode the same CDR3. The rearrangement links TRBV6-5 to TRBJ2-3; D remains ambiguous. V lost 6 bases and J 6 bases, leaving 10 bases between the germline ends. CDR1 and CDR2 (germline): MNHEY, SVGAGI. The CDR3 spans 12 residues. DNA for the CDR3: TGTGCCAGCAGCCGAGGCGCGGATACGCAGTATTTT. It specifies CASSRGADTQYF.

V usage is TRBV21-1 and J usage is TRBJ2-2; the table's TRBD1 call for D was not verified on the DNA. TRBV21-1 constitutes a pseudogene. CDR3 length equals 13 residues. The CDR3 coding sequence is TGTGCCAGCAGCAAAGGAGGGGGCGGGGAGCTGTTTTTT. It translates to CASSKGGGGELFF.

The rearrangement links TRBV4-1 to TRBJ2-1, with 7 bases matching TRBD1. V was clipped by 4 bases and J by 0 bases; unmatched bases: 6. From germline, CDR1 is MGHRA and CDR2 YSYEKL. The CDR3 totals 16 residues. CDR3 nucleotide sequence: TGCGCCAGCAGCCCATGGGACAGTGCCTCCTACAATGAGCAGTTCTTC. Encoded protein: CASSPWDSASYNEQFF.

Turning to this clone: Other nucleotide sequences from this sample produce the same CDR3. The gene calls are TRBV29-1 and TRBJ2-2; 11 bases fit TRBD1. This CDR3 comprises 18 residues. V lost 0 bases, J lost 7 bases, and 13 bases stayed unmatched. Germline lookup yields CDR1 SQVTM and CDR2 ANQGSEA. The CDR3 DNA reads as TGCAGCGTTGAAGATTTTATCCCGGACAGGGGGCAAGTCGGGGAGCTGTTTTTT. The encoded protein is CSVEDFIPDRGQVGELFF.

The V and J genes are TRBV30 and TRBJ2-7, with D perhaps matching TRBD1 (6 bases). The CDR3 totals 13 residues. Germline V lookup: CDR1 GTSNPN, CDR2 SVGIG (reference sequence). The V end was cut by 4 bases, the J end by 0 bases, with 10 bases between. The CDR3 sequence: CAWTTGNSYEQYF. The CDR3 nucleotides read TGTGCCTGGACAACAGGGAACTCCTACGAGCAGTACTTC.

This chain joins TRBV19 and TRBJ1-5; TRBD1 aligns across 11 bases. Germline V CDR1 and CDR2: LNHDA, SQIVND (reference sequence). This CDR3 is built from 17 residues. The V gene end was trimmed by 0 bases and the J gene end by 6 bases; junction bases not matched to a gene: 7. CDR3 sequence: CASSIDSRTGGGQPQHF. CDR3 DNA: TGTGCCAGTAGTATAGATTCGCGGACAGGGGGCGGTCAGCCCCAGCATTTT.

This clone appeared a few times. V and J are TRBV25-1 and TRBJ1-2, with unresolved D. The CDR3 has 12 amino acids. V lost 8 bases, J lost 7 bases, and 14 bases lay in between. Germline values: CDR1 MGHDK, CDR2 SYGVNS. In nucleotides, the CDR3 is TGTGCCAGCTTCCCCGGGGAGGGTGGCTACACCTTC. This sequence encodes CASFPGEGGYTF.

J is TRBJ1-1 and V is TRBV29-1, with a weak D call TRBD1 (6 bases). The germline gives CDR1 SQVTM, CDR2 ANQGSEA. Trimming cost V 1 base and J 8 bases, with 14 bases left between them. This CDR3 spans 13 amino acids. The chain's CDR3 is CSVEAPIDREAFF. The CDR3 DNA reads as TGCAGCGTTGAAGCTCCAATCGACAGGGAAGCTTTCTTT.

The V gene is TRBV30, the J gene TRBJ2-7; 10 positions agree with TRBD1. The germline V gene has CDR1 GTSNPN and CDR2 SVGIG (reference sequence). The junction had 8 bases not matched to a gene; V was cut back by 3 bases and J by 6 bases. The CDR3 contains 14 residues. The CDR3 protein is CAWSARDRGPEQYF. The CDR3 region has the DNA TGTGCCTGGAGCGCCCGAGACAGGGGGCCCGAGCAGTACTTC.

There are a few counts of this clone. V and J are TRBV7-2 and TRBJ2-3, with a tentative D call TRBD1 (6 bases). This CDR3 is built from 13 residues. Germline V gene lookup returns CDR1 SGHTA and CDR2 FQGNSA. The V end lost 3 bases, the J end lost 3 bases, and 7 bases lay between the germline ends. The CDR3 DNA reads TGTGCCAGCAGCTTGGGGGCAACAGATACGCAGTATTTT. Its translation: CASSLGATDTQYF.

This chain uses TRBV5-4 with TRBJ1-1; possible D gene TRBD1, 5 bases. The CDR3 is 13 amino acids. The V gene lost 4 bases and the J gene lost 5 bases, with 12 bases spanning the gap. CDR1 is SGHNT and CDR2 is YYREEE in the germline V gene (reference sequence). The CDR3, as DNA: TGTGCCAGCAGCCCGGAGGGGAGGACTGAAGCTTTCTTT. It translates to CASSPEGRTEAFF.

J is TRBJ2-2 and V is TRBV13; unclear D gene. Trimming left V 2 bases short and J 1 base short, with 5 bases between. This CDR3 has 14 residues. CDR1 PRHDT and CDR2 FYEKMQ come from the germline V gene (reference sequence). The CDR3 reads CASSLLRNTGELFF. CDR3 DNA sequence: TGTGCCAGCAGCTTACTCAGGAACACCGGGGAGCTGTTTTTT.

The gene calls are TRBV30 and TRBJ2-2; TRBD2 agrees at 8 bases. The germline CDR1 and CDR2 sequences are GTSNPN and SVGIG (reference sequence). With 4 bases clipped from V and 6 bases from J, the junction kept 10 bases outside the gene matches. CDR3 length equals 15 residues. CDR3: CAWNRGGESPGELFF. DNA of the CDR3: TGTGCCTGGAATCGGGGGGGCGAGAGCCCCGGGGAGCTGTTTTTT.

The chain is built from TRBV19 and TRBJ2-1, with unresolved D. The CDR3 spans 16 residues. Trimming left V 2 bases short and J 5 bases short, with 16 bases between. From germline, CDR1 is LNHDA and CDR2 SQIVND (reference sequence). The DNA for the CDR3 is TGTGCCAGTAGTATATTGTCATCTGCGAAGAACAATGAGCAGTTCTTC. As protein: CASSILSSAKNNEQFF.

This clone occurred once. This chain connects TRBV30 to TRBJ1-2, with TRBD1 as a possible D gene (5 bases). Trimming shortened V by 2 bases and J by 1 base, and 11 bases separated the two germline ends. This CDR3 contains 14 residues. Looked up from germline, CDR1 is GTSNPN and CDR2 is SVGIG (reference sequence). The CDR3 DNA reads as TGTGCCTGGAGTAGCGGGGACGGTAACTATGGCTACACCTTC. Translating gives CAWSSGDGNYGYTF.